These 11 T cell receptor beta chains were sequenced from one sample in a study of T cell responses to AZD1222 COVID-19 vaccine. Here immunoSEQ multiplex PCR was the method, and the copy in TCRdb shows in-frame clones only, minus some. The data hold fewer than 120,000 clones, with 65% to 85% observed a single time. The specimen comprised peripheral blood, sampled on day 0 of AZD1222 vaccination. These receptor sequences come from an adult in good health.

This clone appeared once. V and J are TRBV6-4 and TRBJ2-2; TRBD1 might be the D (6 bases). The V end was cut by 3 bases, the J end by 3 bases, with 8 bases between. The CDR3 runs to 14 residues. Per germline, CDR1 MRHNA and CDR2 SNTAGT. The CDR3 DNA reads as TGTGCCAGCAGTGAACCAGGGGACACCGGGGAGCTGTTTTTT. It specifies CASSEPGDTGELFF.

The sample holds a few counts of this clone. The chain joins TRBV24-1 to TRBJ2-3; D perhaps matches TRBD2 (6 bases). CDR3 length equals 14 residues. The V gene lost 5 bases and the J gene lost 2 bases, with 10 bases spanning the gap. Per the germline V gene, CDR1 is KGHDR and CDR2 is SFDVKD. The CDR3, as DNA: TGTGCCACCAGTGTTAGCGGCCCCACAGATACGCAGTATTTT. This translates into CATSVSGPTDTQYF.

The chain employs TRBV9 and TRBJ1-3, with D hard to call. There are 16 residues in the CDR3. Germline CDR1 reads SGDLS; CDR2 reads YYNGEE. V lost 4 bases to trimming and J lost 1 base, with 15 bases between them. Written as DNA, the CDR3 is TGTGCCAGCAGCCTCAATTCTGGGGATTCTGGAAACACCATATATTTT. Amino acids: CASSLNSGDSGNTIYF.

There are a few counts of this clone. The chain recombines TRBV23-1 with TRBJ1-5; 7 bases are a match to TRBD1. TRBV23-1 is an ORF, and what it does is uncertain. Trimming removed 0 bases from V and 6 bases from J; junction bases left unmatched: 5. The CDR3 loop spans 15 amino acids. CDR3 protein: CASSQSSGGGQPQHF. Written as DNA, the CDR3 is TGCGCCAGCAGTCAATCATCAGGGGGAGGTCAGCCCCAGCATTTT.

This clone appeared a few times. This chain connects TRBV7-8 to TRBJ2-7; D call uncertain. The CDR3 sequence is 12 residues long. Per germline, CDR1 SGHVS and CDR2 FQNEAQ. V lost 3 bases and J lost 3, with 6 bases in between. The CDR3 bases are TGTGCCAGCAGCTTCCACATCTACGAGCAGTACTTC. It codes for CASSFHIYEQYF.

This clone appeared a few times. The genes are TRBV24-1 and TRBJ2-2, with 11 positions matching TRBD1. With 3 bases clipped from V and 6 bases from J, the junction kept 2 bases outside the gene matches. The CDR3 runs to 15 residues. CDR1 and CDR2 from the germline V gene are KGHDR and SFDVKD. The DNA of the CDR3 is TGTGCCACCAGTGATCCGGGACAGGGGGCCGGGGAGCTGTTTTTT. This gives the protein CATSDPGQGAGELFF.

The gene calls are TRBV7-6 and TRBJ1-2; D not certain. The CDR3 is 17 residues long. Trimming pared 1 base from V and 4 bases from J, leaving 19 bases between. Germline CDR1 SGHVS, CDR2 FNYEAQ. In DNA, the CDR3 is TGTGCCAGCAGCTTAGTTTCGCGCCCCCCCGGCCTCTATGGCTACACCTTC. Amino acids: CASSLVSRPPGLYGYTF.

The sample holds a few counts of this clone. The CDR3 coding sequence is TGTGCCAGCAGTGTAGGGAACACTGAAGCTTTCTTT. Translation: CASSVGNTEAFF. J is TRBJ1-1 and V is TRBV2; no clear D. The CDR3 sequence is 12 residues long. Germline lookup yields CDR1 SNHLY and CDR2 FYNNEI. Deletions cut 4 bases from V and 1 base from J, with 4 bases between.

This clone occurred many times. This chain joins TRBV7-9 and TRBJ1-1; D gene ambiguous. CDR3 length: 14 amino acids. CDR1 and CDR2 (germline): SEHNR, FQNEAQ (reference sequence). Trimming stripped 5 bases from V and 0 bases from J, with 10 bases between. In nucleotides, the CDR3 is TGTGCCAGCAGCCAAGAGGTGGTGAACACTGAAGCTTTCTTT. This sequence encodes CASSQEVVNTEAFF.

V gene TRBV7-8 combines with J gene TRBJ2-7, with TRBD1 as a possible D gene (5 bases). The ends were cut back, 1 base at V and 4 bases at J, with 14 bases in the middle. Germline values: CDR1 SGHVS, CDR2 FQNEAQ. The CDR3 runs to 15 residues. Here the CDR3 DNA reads TGTGCCAGCAGCTTAGGGGTGACAGAGACTTACGAGCAGTACTTC. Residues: CASSLGVTETYEQYF.

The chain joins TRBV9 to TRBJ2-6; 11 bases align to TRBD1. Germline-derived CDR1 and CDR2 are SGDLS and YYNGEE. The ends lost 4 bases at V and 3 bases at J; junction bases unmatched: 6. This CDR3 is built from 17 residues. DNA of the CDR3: TGTGCCAGCAGCACCGGACAGGGGGCACGTGGGGCCAACGTCCTGACTTTC. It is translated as CASSTGQGARGANVLTF.